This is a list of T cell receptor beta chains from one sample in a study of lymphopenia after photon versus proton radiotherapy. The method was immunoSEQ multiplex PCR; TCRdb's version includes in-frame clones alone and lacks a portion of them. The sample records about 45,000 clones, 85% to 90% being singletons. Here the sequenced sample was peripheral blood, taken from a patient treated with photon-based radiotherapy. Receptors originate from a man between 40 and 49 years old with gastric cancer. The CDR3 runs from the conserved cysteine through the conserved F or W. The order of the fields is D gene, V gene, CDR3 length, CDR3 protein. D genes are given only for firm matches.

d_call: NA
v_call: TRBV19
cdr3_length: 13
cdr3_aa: CASSSGANTEAFF

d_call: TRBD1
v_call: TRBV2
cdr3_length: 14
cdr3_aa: CASSGTGRGEGYTF

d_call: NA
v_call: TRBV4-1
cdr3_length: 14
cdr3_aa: CASSRHIHTGELFF

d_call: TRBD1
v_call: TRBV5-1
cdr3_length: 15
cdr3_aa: CASSIPGQDTDTQYF

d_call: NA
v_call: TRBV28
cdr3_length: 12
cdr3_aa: CASSLAPNEQFF

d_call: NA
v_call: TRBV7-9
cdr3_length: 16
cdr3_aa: CASSLVGAANTGELFF

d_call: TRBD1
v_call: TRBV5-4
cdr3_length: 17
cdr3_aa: CASTPGTGGSFRNIQYF

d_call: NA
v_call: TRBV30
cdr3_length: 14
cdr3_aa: CAGQRASGSYEQYF

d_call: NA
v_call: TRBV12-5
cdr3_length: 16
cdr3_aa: CASGPRKGGTYNEQFF

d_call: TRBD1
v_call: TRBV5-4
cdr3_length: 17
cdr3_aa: CASSSGQRSSYNSPLHF

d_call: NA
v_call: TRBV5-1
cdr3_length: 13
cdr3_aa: CASSMAPLDTQYF

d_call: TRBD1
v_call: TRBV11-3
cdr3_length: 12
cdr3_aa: CASSYRGDTIYF